These 21 T cell receptor beta chains originate from one sample sequenced in a study of T-cell memory formation after mild COVID-19 (dated by TCRdb to 2020 to 2023). The method was 5' RACE. The data were produced on an Illumina NovaSeq 6000. TCRdb reran the public reads through fastp at Q25 and MiXCR, keeping productive beta chains. Merged by CDR3 protein, the rows form single entries marked with the most common genes and DNA. For this sample there are nearly 110,000 distinct CDR3 sequences; 13% to 15% appear just once. Clones ranked in the top ten supply 35% to 50% of the sample. The specimen was PBMCs or a T cell subset sorted from them (not recorded which). The receptors were gathered from a man younger than 35 who had mild COVID-19 (a few samples of this study predate the infection). The sample titles of this study are shuffled in the database, so cell type and time point are left out; the donor was told from shared clones.

The V gene is TRBV20-1, the J gene TRBJ1-2; tentatively, D is TRBD1 (5 bases). The germline V gene has CDR1 DFQATT and CDR2 SNEGSKA (reference sequence). Trimming left V 5 bases short and J 4 bases short, with 17 bases between. The length of the CDR3 is 14 residues. CDR3 loop: CSADTGTDTYGYTF. As DNA, the CDR3 is TGCAGTGCTGACACCGGGACGGACACCTATGGCTACACCTTC.

This clonotype has just a few counts. V gene TRBV5-1 combines with J gene TRBJ2-7, with 10 bases fitting TRBD1. J gave up 2 bases and V 3 bases, and 14 bases lay outside the gene matches. The CDR3 covers 18 residues. Germline V lookup: CDR1 SGHRS, CDR2 YFSETQ. For the CDR3, the DNA is TGCGCCAGCAGCTGGACAGGGGGGCCCCCAATGGGCCCCTACGAGCAGTACTTC. It specifies CASSWTGGPPMGPYEQYF.

The V call is TRBV29-1, the J call TRBJ2-3; the D is unclear. V was shortened by 6 bases and J by 2 bases, with 9 bases between the two germline ends. CDR1 is SQVTM, CDR2 ANQGSEA, per germline. This CDR3 is 12 amino acids long. CDR3 protein: CSVPIPTDTQYF. The CDR3 DNA reads TGCAGCGTCCCGATCCCCACAGATACGCAGTATTTT.

The chain carries TRBV6-2 or TRBV6-3 and TRBJ1-5; TRBD1 is a possible D gene (5 bases). Between the trimmed V and J ends, which lost 3 bases and 1 base, there was a span of 13 bases. The CDR3 loop spans 16 amino acids. Germline V gene lookup returns CDR1 MNHEY and CDR2 SVGEGT. The CDR3 DNA follows: TGTGCCAGCAGTTATTCTGACAGTTGGAGCAATCAGCCCCAGCATTTT. Translating gives CASSYSDSWSNQPQHF.

The genes are TRBV7-9 and TRBJ2-3, with a tentative D call TRBD1 (5 bases). Germline CDR1 reads SEHNR; CDR2 reads FQNEAQ (reference sequence). The V gene lost 5 bases and the J gene lost 2 bases, with 14 bases spanning the gap. The CDR3 loop spans 15 amino acids. The CDR3 sequence: CASSPLARVTDTQYF. CDR3 bases: TGTGCCAGCAGCCCCTTAGCCAGGGTCACAGATACGCAGTATTTT.

The chain has TRBV6-2 or TRBV6-3 and TRBJ1-1, with TRBD1 identical over 9 bases. V was clipped by 6 bases and J by 6 bases; unmatched bases: 5. The CDR3 totals 13 residues. Germline V gives CDR1 MNHEY, CDR2 SVGEGT. The CDR3 sequence: CASRTGGYAEAFF. The CDR3 region has the DNA TGTGCCAGCAGGACAGGGGGATACGCTGAAGCTTTCTTT.

This clonotype was seen a handful of times. V is TRBV29-1 and J is TRBJ1-1, with D unresolved. CDR3 length: 10 residues. V lost 5 bases, J lost 1 base, and 2 bases lay in between. CDR1 and CDR2 from the germline V gene are SQVTM and ANQGSEA. CDR3 sequence (DNA): TGCAGCGTTTGGAACACTGAAGCTTTCTTT. It yields the protein CSVWNTEAFF.

The chain recombines TRBV11-2 with TRBJ2-1, with D possibly being TRBD2 (6 bases). Germline values: CDR1 SGHAT, CDR2 FQNNGV. The CDR3 contains 13 residues. V shed 4 bases and J shed 6 bases, with 10 bases lying between them. The CDR3 loop is CASSWDLANEQFF. CDR3 nucleotide sequence: TGTGCCAGCAGCTGGGACTTAGCCAATGAGCAGTTCTTC.

The chain carries TRBV6-5 and TRBJ1-2; D perhaps matches TRBD1 (6 bases). This CDR3 contains 11 residues. Between the trimmed V and J ends, which lost 7 bases and 6 bases, there was a span of 9 bases. From germline, CDR1 is MNHEY and CDR2 SVGAGI. Written as DNA, the CDR3 is TGTGCCAGCAAAGGGGGGAATGGCTACACCTTC. It yields the protein CASKGGNGYTF.

The chain has TRBV4-3 and TRBJ1-5, with a possible D match to TRBD1 (6 bases). In germline, CDR1 is LGHNA, CDR2 YSLEER. This CDR3 region has 17 residues. The V end was cut by 0 bases, the J end by 9 bases, with 21 bases between. The CDR3 DNA is TGCGCCAGCAGCCAAGAGGCCCATCTGGGGGCCCAGGGGCCCCAGCATTTT. This sequence encodes CASSQEAHLGAQGPQHF.

This clonotype was seen more than once but under ten times. The rearrangement joins TRBV7-3 to TRBJ2-3; D is perhaps TRBD1 or TRBD2 (5 bases each). The V end lost 3 bases, the J end lost 4 bases, and 11 bases lay between the germline ends. Per germline, CDR1 SGHTA and CDR2 FQGTGA. This CDR3 contains 14 residues. The CDR3: CASSFAGSPDTQYF. DNA for the CDR3: TGTGCCAGCAGCTTCGCAGGGAGCCCAGATACGCAGTATTTT.

The chain combines TRBV6-6 with TRBJ2-3, with D maybe TRBD1 (7 bases). V lost 11 bases and J 5 bases, leaving 23 bases between the germline ends. Germline values: CDR1 MNHNY, CDR2 SVGAGI (reference sequence). The CDR3 runs 15 residues. CDR3 amino acids: CAARGRRGREDTQYF. The CDR3 DNA follows: TGTGCCGCCCGGGGCAGGAGGGGGCGAGAAGATACGCAGTATTTT.

The chain has TRBV12-3 or TRBV12-4 and TRBJ2-7, with D possibly called TRBD1 or TRBD2 (5 bases each). The CDR3 runs to 16 residues. Trimming pared 0 bases from V and 2 bases from J, leaving 14 bases between. CDR3 DNA sequence: TGTGCCAGCAGTTTAGCGTCCCAGGGACGGGCCTACGAGCAGTACTTC. Translation gives CASSLASQGRAYEQYF.

This clonotype was seen a few times. This chain connects TRBV7-8 to TRBJ2-1, with TRBD1 matching 7 bases. This CDR3 spans 14 amino acids. Germline lookup yields CDR1 SGHVS and CDR2 FQNEAQ. J gave up 7 bases and V 5 bases, and 8 bases lay outside the gene matches. CDR3 nucleotides: TGTGCCAGCAGCCGGACAGGTTTCGAAAATGAGCAGTTCTTC. Translation gives CASSRTGFENEQFF.

This clonotype was found a few times. The chain couples TRBV9 to TRBJ2-3, with 8 nucleotides matching TRBD2. J was trimmed by 2 bases and V by 5 bases; bases with no gene match: 13. The germline gives CDR1 SGDLS, CDR2 YYNGEE. The CDR3 has 17 amino acids. CDR3 DNA: TGTGCCAGCAGAGGTGGGTTTAGCGGGGCGCACACAGATACGCAGTATTTT. It is translated as CASRGGFSGAHTDTQYF.

In this sample, this clonotype turned up many times. The rearrangement uses TRBV5-6 and TRBJ2-4; TRBD1 matches at 8 bases. The junction had 9 bases not matched to a gene; V was cut back by 4 bases and J by 0 bases. The germline V gene encodes CDR1 SGHDT and CDR2 YYEEEE. The CDR3 is 17 residues long. CDR3 residues: CASSLTGQGLAKNIQYF. CDR3 sequence (DNA): TGTGCCAGCAGCCTCACCGGACAGGGTCTAGCCAAAAACATTCAGTACTTC. The full variable domain, in which reference TRBV5-6 and TRBJ2-4 provide the parts outside the CDR3, is DAGVTQSPTHLIKTRGQQVTLRCSPKSGHDTVSWYQQALGQGPQFIFQYYEEEERQRGNFPDRFSGHQFPNYSSELNVNALLLGDSALYLCASSLTGQGLAKNIQYFGAGTRLSVL.

This clonotype occurred a few times. This chain connects TRBV29-1 to TRBJ1-1; D unclear. Germline CDR1 is SQVTM and CDR2 is ANQGSEA. There are 11 residues in the CDR3. V was pared by 2 bases and J by 3 bases, with 4 bases between. The CDR3 spells CSVESDTEAFF. CDR3 bases: TGCAGCGTTGAATCGGACACTGAAGCTTTCTTT.

This chain uses TRBV27 with TRBJ2-5, with a weak D call TRBD2 (5 bases). The V gene's germline CDR1 is MNHEY and CDR2 SMNVEV (reference sequence). This CDR3 comprises 13 residues. With 4 bases removed from V and 5 bases from J, the gap between germline ends came to 11 bases. CDR3 in amino acids: CASSSGGGETQYF. The CDR3 DNA reads TGTGCCAGCAGTTCCGGAGGTGGGGAGACCCAGTACTTC.

The CDR3 sequence is CASSLAGSYEQYV. In DNA, the CDR3 is TGTGCCAGCAGCTTAGCCGGCTCCTACGAGCAGTACGTC. V usage is TRBV7-2 and J usage is TRBJ2-7, with no clear D. The CDR3 extends over 13 amino acids. Germline loops: CDR1 SGHTA, CDR2 FQGNSA. Trimming took 0 bases from V and 0 from J, leaving 3 bases between them.

This clonotype has a handful of counts. The CDR3 reads CASSLGGQGMTQYF. Here the CDR3 DNA reads TGTGCCAGCAGCTTAGGCGGACAGGGTATGACCCAGTACTTC. The chain joins TRBV7-9 to TRBJ2-5, with 8 positions matching TRBD1. This CDR3 spans 14 amino acids. J was trimmed by 7 bases and V by 1 base; bases with no gene match: 5. Germline CDR1 is SEHNR and CDR2 is FQNEAQ (reference sequence).

V gene TRBV6-6 combines with J gene TRBJ1-4; no definite D call. This CDR3 has 12 residues. Deletions cut 5 bases from V and 8 bases from J, with 9 bases between. Germline V CDR1 and CDR2: MNHNY, SVGAGI (reference sequence). The CDR3 DNA follows: TGTGCCAGCAGTACCCCAACCGAAAAACTGTTTTTT. This encodes CASSTPTEKLFF.